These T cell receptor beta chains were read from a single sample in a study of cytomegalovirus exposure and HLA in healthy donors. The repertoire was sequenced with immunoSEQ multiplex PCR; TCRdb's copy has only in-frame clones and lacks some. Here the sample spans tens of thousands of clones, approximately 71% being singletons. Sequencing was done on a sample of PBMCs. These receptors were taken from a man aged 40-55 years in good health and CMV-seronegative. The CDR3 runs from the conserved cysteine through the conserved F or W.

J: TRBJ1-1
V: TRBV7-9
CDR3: CASSPWTGTAEAFF

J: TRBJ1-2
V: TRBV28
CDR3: CASSFGGPIYDTF

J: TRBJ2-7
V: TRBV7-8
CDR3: CASRYLAGNLYEQYF

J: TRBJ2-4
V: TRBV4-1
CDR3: CASSQNVRTGGIF

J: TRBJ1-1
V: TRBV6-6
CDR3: CASLRLTTEAFF

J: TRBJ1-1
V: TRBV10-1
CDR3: CASKGGPSNTEAFF

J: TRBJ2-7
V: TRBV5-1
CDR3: CASSAGTNYEQYF

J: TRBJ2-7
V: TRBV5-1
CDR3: CASSYRNRGYEQYF

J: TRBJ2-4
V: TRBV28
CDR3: CASSLNGGNIQYF

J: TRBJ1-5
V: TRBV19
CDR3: CASSLFIGTLPRAQHF

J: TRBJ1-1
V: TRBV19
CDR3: CASTQNRGPDTEAFF

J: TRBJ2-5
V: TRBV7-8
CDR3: CASSLPRGQETQYF

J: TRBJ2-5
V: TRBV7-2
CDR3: CASTFRGPGRSETQYF

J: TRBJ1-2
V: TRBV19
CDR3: CASRLDRSPNYGYTF

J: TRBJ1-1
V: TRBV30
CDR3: CAWWDKLNTEAFF

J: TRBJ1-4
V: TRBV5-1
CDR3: CASSLQGPNEKLFF

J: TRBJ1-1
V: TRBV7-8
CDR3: CASSLRGAGTEAFF

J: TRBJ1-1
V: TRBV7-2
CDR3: CASSPEGINTEAFF

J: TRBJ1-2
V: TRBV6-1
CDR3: CASSPKTGSNYGYTF

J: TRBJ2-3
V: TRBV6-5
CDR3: CASSYLPYITDTQYF

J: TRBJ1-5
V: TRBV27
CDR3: CASSLLGGPGQPQHF

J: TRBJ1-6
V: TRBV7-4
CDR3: CASSPVSSPLSGLHF

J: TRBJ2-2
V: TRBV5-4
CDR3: CASSLLSGGRDGELFF

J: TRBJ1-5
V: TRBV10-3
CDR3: CAISGGGEPQHF

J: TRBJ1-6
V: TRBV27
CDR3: CASVTGTASYNSPLHF

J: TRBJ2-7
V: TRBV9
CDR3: CASSAGRGAYEQYF

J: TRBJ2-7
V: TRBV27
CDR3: CASSLRGAVDEQYF

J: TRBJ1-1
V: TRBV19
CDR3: CASNQDRAAEAFF

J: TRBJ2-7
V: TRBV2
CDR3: CASSGRGGFYEQYF

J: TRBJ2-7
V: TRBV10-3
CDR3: CAISEPERQGDYEQYF

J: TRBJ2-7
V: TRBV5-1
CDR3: CASSWGQGSRSEQYF

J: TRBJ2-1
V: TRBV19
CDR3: CASSNLGGQGNEQFF

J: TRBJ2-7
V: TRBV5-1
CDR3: CASSLGTGVYEQYF